This record concerns one T cell receptor (beta chain) sequence. The sample originates from a study of cytomegalovirus exposure and HLA in healthy donors. The primer mix had 60 Vbeta and 13 Jbeta primers. TCRdb keeps only in-frame clones here, not all; method: immunoSEQ multiplex PCR. The table records under 200,000 clones, 65% to 90% of them present only once. The CDR3 is 13 residues long. Per the germline V gene, CDR1 is SGHNT and CDR2 is YYREEE (reference sequence). The V gene lost 2 bases and the J gene lost 7 bases, with 12 bases spanning the gap. Material for sequencing was PBMCs. The chain employs TRBV5-4 and TRBJ1-2; a possible D gene is TRBD1 (5 bases). This receptor was taken from a woman aged 30 to 39 in good health and CMV-seronegative. The chain's CDR3 is CASSFPGVPGYTF. In nucleotides, the CDR3 is TGTGCCAGCAGCTTCCCGGGGGTCCCTGGCTACACCTTC.